This is a list of T cell receptor beta chains from one sample in a study of CD4+ T cells in melanoma. TCRdb's copy holds only in-frame clones and misses some; the assay was immunoSEQ multiplex PCR. This sample carries over 9,000 clones, about 72% of them seen once, and the ten largest clones take 8% to 9.5%. Specimen: cells from a culture (not recorded whether cultured in vitro). The receptors here all came from a human donor with melanoma. CDR3s include the opening cysteine and the closing phenylalanine or tryptophan. The order of the fields is D gene, clone size, CDR3 length, J gene, V gene, CDR3 DNA, CDR3 protein. A D gene is named only where the DNA matches it firmly. Expanded clones get a size class; other rows say once, few or many, or leave the size out.

d_call: NA
clone_size: NA
cdr3_length: 14
j_call: TRBJ2-7
v_call: TRBV6-1
cdr3_nt: TGTGCCAGCAGCTCTCGGGACGCCTCCTACGAGCAGTACTTC
cdr3_aa: CASSSRDASYEQYF

d_call: NA
clone_size: few
cdr3_length: 13
j_call: TRBJ1-2
v_call: TRBV5-5
cdr3_nt: TGTGCCAGCAGCTTAAGTGGGGGCTATGGCTACACCTTC
cdr3_aa: CASSLSGGYGYTF

d_call: NA
clone_size: NA
cdr3_length: 13
j_call: TRBJ2-1
v_call: TRBV7-3
cdr3_nt: TGTGCCAGCAGCCTCGGGAGAAACAATGAGCAGTTCTTC
cdr3_aa: CASSLGRNNEQFF

d_call: NA
clone_size: NA
cdr3_length: 15
j_call: TRBJ1-1
v_call: TRBV18
cdr3_nt: TGTGCCAGCTCACCACCGAAGGGAGCGAGCACTGAAGCTTTCTTT
cdr3_aa: CASSPPKGASTEAFF

d_call: TRBD1
clone_size: NA
cdr3_length: 17
j_call: TRBJ2-7
v_call: TRBV19
cdr3_nt: TGTGCCAGTAGCAGGGACAGGGGTTCCTGGGGCTCCTACGAGCAGTACTTC
cdr3_aa: CASSRDRGSWGSYEQYF

d_call: NA
clone_size: NA
cdr3_length: 14
j_call: TRBJ1-2
v_call: TRBV19
cdr3_nt: TGTGCCAGTAGTGGCCTTGCTGGAAACTATGGCTACACCTTC
cdr3_aa: CASSGLAGNYGYTF

d_call: TRBD1
clone_size: NA
cdr3_length: 13
j_call: TRBJ1-4
v_call: TRBV30
cdr3_nt: TGTGCCTGGACAACAGGGGGCGGTGAAAAACTGTTTTTT
cdr3_aa: CAWTTGGGEKLFF

d_call: NA
clone_size: NA
cdr3_length: 15
j_call: TRBJ1-4
v_call: TRBV7-3
cdr3_nt: TGTGCCAGCAGTGAACTCCGGGACACAGCTGGAAAACTGTTTTTT
cdr3_aa: CASSELRDTAGKLFF

d_call: NA
clone_size: NA
cdr3_length: 18
j_call: TRBJ2-3
v_call: TRBV15
cdr3_nt: TGTGCCACCAGCAGAGATCTTGGGGTGGGCCGGGGCGCAGATACGCAGTATTTT
cdr3_aa: CATSRDLGVGRGADTQYF

d_call: TRBD1
clone_size: NA
cdr3_length: 13
j_call: TRBJ1-2
v_call: TRBV7-8
cdr3_nt: TGTGCCAGCAGCTTTCCAGGGGGAAATGGCTACACCTTC
cdr3_aa: CASSFPGGNGYTF

d_call: NA
clone_size: few
cdr3_length: 19
j_call: TRBJ2-1
v_call: TRBV5-1
cdr3_nt: TGCGCCAGCAGCTTCCGTTCGGGCGGATCTTTCACCTCCTACAATGAGCAGTTCTTC
cdr3_aa: CASSFRSGGSFTSYNEQFF

d_call: TRBD1
clone_size: NA
cdr3_length: 16
j_call: TRBJ2-3
v_call: TRBV5-1
cdr3_nt: TGCGCCAGCAGCCCGGGGACAGGGATGAACACAGATACGCAGTATTTT
cdr3_aa: CASSPGTGMNTDTQYF

d_call: NA
clone_size: NA
cdr3_length: 16
j_call: TRBJ2-7
v_call: TRBV5-6
cdr3_nt: TGTGCCAGCAGCTTGGGGGGAGGACTCCCAGGGAACGAGCAGTACTTC
cdr3_aa: CASSLGGGLPGNEQYF

d_call: NA
clone_size: NA
cdr3_length: 14
j_call: TRBJ1-1
v_call: TRBV6-1
cdr3_nt: TGTGCCAGCAGTGAAGCGTCCATCGGCAGGCGGGCTTTCTTT
cdr3_aa: CASSEASIGRRAFF

d_call: TRBD2
clone_size: NA
cdr3_length: 15
j_call: TRBJ2-5
v_call: TRBV2
cdr3_nt: TGTGCCAGCAGCCGACTAGCGGGGTTACAAGAGACCCAGTACTTC
cdr3_aa: CASSRLAGLQETQYF

d_call: NA
clone_size: NA
cdr3_length: 15
j_call: TRBJ1-1
v_call: TRBV2
cdr3_nt: TGTGCCAGCAAAGGGAAGCGGCGAGGAAACACTGAAGCTTTCTTT
cdr3_aa: CASKGKRRGNTEAFF

d_call: TRBD1
clone_size: NA
cdr3_length: 15
j_call: TRBJ1-1
v_call: TRBV4-1
cdr3_nt: TGCGCCAGCAGCCAAGTCGCCAGGGGGCAGTTCGAAGCTTTCTTT
cdr3_aa: CASSQVARGQFEAFF

d_call: NA
clone_size: few
cdr3_length: 14
j_call: TRBJ2-7
v_call: TRBV5-6
cdr3_nt: TGTGCCAGCAGCTTGGCCCAGGGATACTACGAGCAGTACTTC
cdr3_aa: CASSLAQGYYEQYF

d_call: NA
clone_size: NA
cdr3_length: 17
j_call: TRBJ2-5
v_call: TRBV7-7
cdr3_nt: TGTGCCAGCAGCCCCCGGCTAGTTCCTAGTACCCAAGAGACCCAGTACTTC
cdr3_aa: CASSPRLVPSTQETQYF

d_call: NA
clone_size: few
cdr3_length: 14
j_call: TRBJ2-1
v_call: TRBV2
cdr3_nt: TGTGCCAGCAGCAGGATATATCCAGGCAATGAGCAGTTCTTC
cdr3_aa: CASSRIYPGNEQFF

d_call: NA
clone_size: few
cdr3_length: 15
j_call: TRBJ2-2
v_call: TRBV5-1
cdr3_nt: TGCGCCAGCTCCTCCGGGACGATGAACACCGGGGAGCTGTTTTTT
cdr3_aa: CASSSGTMNTGELFF

d_call: NA
clone_size: NA
cdr3_length: 14
j_call: TRBJ1-4
v_call: TRBV5-1
cdr3_nt: TGCGCCTCGAAGTTGGGGACGGAAAATGAAAAACTGTTTTTT
cdr3_aa: CASKLGTENEKLFF

d_call: NA
clone_size: NA
cdr3_length: 16
j_call: TRBJ1-3
v_call: TRBV9
cdr3_nt: TGTGCCAGCAGCGTCCGGGACCCCTCCTCTGGAAACACCATATATTTT
cdr3_aa: CASSVRDPSSGNTIYF

d_call: NA
clone_size: few
cdr3_length: 15
j_call: TRBJ2-3
v_call: TRBV7-9
cdr3_nt: TGTGCCAGCAGCTGGGGTAGACAGGGCACAGATACGCAGTATTTT
cdr3_aa: CASSWGRQGTDTQYF

d_call: NA
clone_size: few
cdr3_length: 14
j_call: TRBJ1-1
v_call: TRBV30
cdr3_nt: TGTGCCTGGAGGTCCTCCCCTGCCGGAACTGAAGCTTTCTTT
cdr3_aa: CAWRSSPAGTEAFF

d_call: NA
clone_size: NA
cdr3_length: 14
j_call: TRBJ1-5
v_call: TRBV6-5
cdr3_nt: TGTGCCAGCAGCCCACGCCAGAGAAACCAGCCCCAGCATTTT
cdr3_aa: CASSPRQRNQPQHF

d_call: NA
clone_size: few
cdr3_length: 16
j_call: TRBJ2-7
v_call: TRBV5-1
cdr3_nt: TGCGCCAGCAGCTTGGCCGGAGCAGGGGACCTCTACGAGCAGTACTTC
cdr3_aa: CASSLAGAGDLYEQYF

d_call: TRBD2
clone_size: NA
cdr3_length: 18
j_call: TRBJ2-5
v_call: TRBV9
cdr3_nt: TGTGCCAGCAGCCCGGGACTAGCGGGGGGGCTGGTCCTGGAGACCCAGTACTTC
cdr3_aa: CASSPGLAGGLVLETQYF

d_call: TRBD2
clone_size: NA
cdr3_length: 17
j_call: TRBJ2-3
v_call: TRBV11-2
cdr3_nt: TGTGCCAGCAGCCGATCCTCAGCGGGGGGCCTGTCGGATACGCAGTATTTT
cdr3_aa: CASSRSSAGGLSDTQYF

d_call: TRBD1
clone_size: NA
cdr3_length: 19
j_call: TRBJ2-5
v_call: TRBV2
cdr3_nt: TGTGCCAGCAGTGAAGCGCTCCAAGGACAGGGCCGCTTAGAAGAGACCCAGTACTTC
cdr3_aa: CASSEALQGQGRLEETQYF

d_call: NA
clone_size: few
cdr3_length: 13
j_call: TRBJ2-7
v_call: TRBV6-5
cdr3_nt: TGTGCCAGCAGTGGGACCCTTGATAGTGAGCAGTACTTC
cdr3_aa: CASSGTLDSEQYF

d_call: NA
clone_size: few
cdr3_length: 13
j_call: TRBJ2-7
v_call: TRBV11-1
cdr3_nt: TGTGCCAGCAGGAAAGACAGGAACTACGAGCAGTACTTC
cdr3_aa: CASRKDRNYEQYF

d_call: TRBD2
clone_size: NA
cdr3_length: 16
j_call: TRBJ2-5
v_call: TRBV4-1
cdr3_nt: TGCGCCAGCAGCCAAAGACTAGCGGGGGCCCAAGAGACCCAGTACTTC
cdr3_aa: CASSQRLAGAQETQYF